This TCR beta chain is from a study of CD8 T cells in Susac syndrome. From blood CD8+ and CD4+ T cells, the TCR beta chain was sequenced. Healthy donors served as the controls. They were matched for age and sex. As concerns this clonotype: Its target is not known.

Random hexamers primed reverse transcription of about 0.45 to 1 ug RNA. Multiplex immunoSEQ PCR targeted 54 Vbeta and 13 Jbeta TCR beta segments. TCRdb passed the immunoSEQ multiplex PCR reads through MiXCR, listing each CDR3 protein once. The table shows more than 85,000 distinct CDR3 sequences, with around 97% occurring only once. Study-level results: The study conceded that relatively few individuals underwent its TCR sequencing and HLA analysis.

V was trimmed by 4 bases and J by 7 bases, leaving 11 bases between them. Per the germline V gene, CDR1 is SNHLY and CDR2 is FYNNEI. The CDR3 length is 14 residues. Source material: CD4+ T cells from PBMCs. This receptor was taken from a human donor in good health. This chain connects TRBV2 to TRBJ1-6; D is ambiguous. CDR3 in amino acids: CASSGGTGNSPLHF. The CDR3 bases are TGTGCCAGCAGTGGAGGTACGGGGAATTCACCCCTCCACTTT.